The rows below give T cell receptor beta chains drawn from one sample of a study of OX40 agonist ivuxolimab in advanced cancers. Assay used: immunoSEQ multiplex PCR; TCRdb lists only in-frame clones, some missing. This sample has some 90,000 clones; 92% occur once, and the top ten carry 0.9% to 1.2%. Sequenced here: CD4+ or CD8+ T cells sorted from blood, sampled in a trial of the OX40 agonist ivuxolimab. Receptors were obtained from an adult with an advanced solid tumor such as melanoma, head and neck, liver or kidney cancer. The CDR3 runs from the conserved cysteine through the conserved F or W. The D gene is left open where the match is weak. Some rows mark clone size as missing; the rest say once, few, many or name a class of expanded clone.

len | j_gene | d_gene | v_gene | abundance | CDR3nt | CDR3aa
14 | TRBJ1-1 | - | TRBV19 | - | TGTGCCAGTAGTATGAGAGGGTTGAACACTGAAGCTTTCTTT | CASSMRGLNTEAFF
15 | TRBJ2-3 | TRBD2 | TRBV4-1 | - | TGCGCCAGCAGCCAAGACGGGAGGGCCACAGATACGCAGTATTTT | CASSQDGRATDTQYF
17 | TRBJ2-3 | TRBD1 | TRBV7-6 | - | TGTGCCAGCAGCTCGAGGCCCAGGGGGACGTTTTGGGATACGCAGTATTTT | CASSSRPRGTFWDTQYF
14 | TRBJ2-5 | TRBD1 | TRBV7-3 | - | TGTGCCAGCAGGAAAACAGGGGTAGAAGAGACCCAGTACTTC | CASRKTGVEETQYF
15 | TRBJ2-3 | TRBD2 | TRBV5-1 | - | TGCGCCAGCAGCTTGAAAGCGGGGAGCACAGATACGCAGTATTTT | CASSLKAGSTDTQYF
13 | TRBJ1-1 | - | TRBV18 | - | TGTGCCAGCTCGACGACGGGCGGGCATCTGGCTTTCTTT | CASSTTGGHLAFF
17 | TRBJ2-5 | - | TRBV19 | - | TGTGCCAGTAGTACCAATCCCCACCCCACCCGCGGAGAGACCCAGTACTTC | CASSTNPHPTRGETQYF
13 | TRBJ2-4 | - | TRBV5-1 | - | TGCGCCAGCAGCTCCTCGACAGATAGGATTCAGTACTTC | CASSSSTDRIQYF
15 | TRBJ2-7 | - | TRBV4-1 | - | TGCGCCAGCAGCCAGGGGGCTGCGGGCTCCTACGAGCAGTACTTC | CASSQGAAGSYEQYF
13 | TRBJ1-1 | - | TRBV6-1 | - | TGTGCCAGCAGTGAATCGGGACAAAGGCAAGCTTTCTTT | CASSESGQRQAFF
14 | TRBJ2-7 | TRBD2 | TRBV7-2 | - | TGTGCCAGCAGCTTAGGCGGGAGGACCTACGAGCAGTACTTC | CASSLGGRTYEQYF
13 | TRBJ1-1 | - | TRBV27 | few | TGTGCCAGCAGTTACAGGCGAAACACTGAAGCTTTCTTT | CASSYRRNTEAFF
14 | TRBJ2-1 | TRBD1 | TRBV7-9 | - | TGTGCCAGCAGCCCGGACAGGGTCAACAATGAGCAGTTCTTC | CASSPDRVNNEQFF
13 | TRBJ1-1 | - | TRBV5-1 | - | TGCGCCAGCAGACACGACACCAACACTGAAGCTTTCTTT | CASRHDTNTEAFF
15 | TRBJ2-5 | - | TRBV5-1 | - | TGCGCCAGCAGCTTCATGGTAGGGCTCGGTGAGACCCAGTACTTC | CASSFMVGLGETQYF
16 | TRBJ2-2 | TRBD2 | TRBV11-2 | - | TGTGCCAGCAGCTTATGGCAAGCGGGAAGCACCGGGGAGCTGTTTTTT | CASSLWQAGSTGELFF
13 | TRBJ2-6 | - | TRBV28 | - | TGTGCCAGTTTTGGCTCTGGGGCCAACGTCCTGACTTTC | CASFGSGANVLTF
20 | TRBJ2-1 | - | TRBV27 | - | TGTGCCAGCAGTTTCTACCCGGGACATTTGGGGGGATCGTCCTACAATGAGCAGTTCTTC | CASSFYPGHLGGSSYNEQFF
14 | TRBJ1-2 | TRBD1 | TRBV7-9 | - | TGTGCCAGCAGCTTAGGGACAGGGGACTATGGCTACACCTTC | CASSLGTGDYGYTF
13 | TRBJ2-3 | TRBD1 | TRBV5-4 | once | TGTGCCAGCAGCTTTACAGGGGGAGATACGCAGTATTTT | CASSFTGGDTQYF
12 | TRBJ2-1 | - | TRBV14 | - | TGTGCCAGCAGCCCCTTCAGTGGGGGGCAGTTCTTC | CASSPFSGGQFF
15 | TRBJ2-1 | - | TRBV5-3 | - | TGTGCCAGAAGCTTGGACGGACAGTGGTACAATGAGCAGTTCTTC | CARSLDGQWYNEQFF
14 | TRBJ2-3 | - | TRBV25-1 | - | TGTGCCAGCAGTGAAGAGGGCAGAACAGATACGCAGTATTTT | CASSEEGRTDTQYF
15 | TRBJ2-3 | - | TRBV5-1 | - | TGCGCCAGCAGCTCGGACCCATTATCAACCGATACGCAGTATTTT | CASSSDPLSTDTQYF
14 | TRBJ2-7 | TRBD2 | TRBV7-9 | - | TGTGCCAGCAGCTCGGGACTAGGAGCTTACGAGCAGTACTTC | CASSSGLGAYEQYF
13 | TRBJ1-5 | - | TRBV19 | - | TGTGCCAGTAGTGTGGGGGCTGGTCAGCCCCAGCATTTT | CASSVGAGQPQHF
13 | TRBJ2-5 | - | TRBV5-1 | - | TGCGCCAGCAGCTCCCTACCGAAAGAGACCCAGTACTTC | CASSSLPKETQYF
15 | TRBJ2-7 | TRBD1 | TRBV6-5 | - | TGTGCCAGCAGATTCCGGGACAGGGGAACCTACGAGCAGTACTTC | CASRFRDRGTYEQYF
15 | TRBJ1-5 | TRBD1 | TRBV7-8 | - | TGTGCCAGCAGCCCCAGGGGGCAAGGCAATCAGCCCCAGCATTTT | CASSPRGQGNQPQHF
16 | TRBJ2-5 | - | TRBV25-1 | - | TGTGCCAGCAGTGAAGGGGGGTCCTGGTACCAAGAGACCCAGTACTTC | CASSEGGSWYQETQYF
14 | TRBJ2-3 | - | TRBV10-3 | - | TGTGCCACCAGTTGGGGAGCTAGCACAGATACGCAGTATTTT | CATSWGASTDTQYF